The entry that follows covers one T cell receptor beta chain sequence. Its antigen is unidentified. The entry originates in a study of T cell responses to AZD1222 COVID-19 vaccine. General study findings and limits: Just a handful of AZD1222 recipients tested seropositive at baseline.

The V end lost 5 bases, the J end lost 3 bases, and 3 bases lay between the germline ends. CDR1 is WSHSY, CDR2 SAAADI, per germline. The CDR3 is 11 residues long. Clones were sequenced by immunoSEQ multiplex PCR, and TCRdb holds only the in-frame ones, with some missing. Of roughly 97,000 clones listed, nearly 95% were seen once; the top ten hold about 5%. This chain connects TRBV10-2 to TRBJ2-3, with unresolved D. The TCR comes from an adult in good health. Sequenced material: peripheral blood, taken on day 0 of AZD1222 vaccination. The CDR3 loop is CASSHTDTQYF. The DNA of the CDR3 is TGCGCCAGCAGTCATACAGATACGCAGTATTTT.